This T cell receptor (beta chain) originates from a study of cytomegalovirus exposure and HLA in healthy donors. Points from the study as a whole: Common viral pathogens (according to a later analysis) appeared linked to several of the most significant clusters. According to a later analysis, most TCR beta chains associated with CMV appeared HLA-restricted. Per a later analysis, HLA-associated TCR beta chains showed more clonal expansion than other, equally common TCR beta chains.

With respect to this clone: What it binds is not known.

PCR primers comprised 60 Vbeta and 13 Jbeta primers. The data were produced by immunoSEQ multiplex PCR, yet TCRdb's version contains in-frame clones alone and is incomplete. In total, the table holds roughly 50,000 clones. Germline V lookup: CDR1 SGHAT, CDR2 FQDESV (reference sequence). J was trimmed by 3 bases and V by 5 bases; bases with no gene match: 9. The CDR3 consists of 15 residues. The receptor was isolated from a male donor in good health and CMV-seropositive. The chain uses TRBV11-1 and TRBJ2-7; 8 bases are shared with TRBD1. The sequenced sample was PBMCs. In DNA form, the CDR3 reads TGTGCCAGCAGCCCCGCCCCAGGGGGCCACTACGAGCAGTACTTC. Encoded protein: CASSPAPGGHYEQYF.